The rows below give T cell receptor beta chains drawn from one sample of a study of blood T cells in healthy people across ages. TCRdb fed the 5' RACE reads into MiXCR, producing one record per CDR3 protein. The sample includes about 780,000 distinct CDR3 sequences, roughly 46% of them seen just once. Sequencing was carried out using blood. The receptors shown here come from a man at least 80 years old in good health. Both conserved end residues are part of each CDR3. The D gene is left open where the match is weak. Some rows mark clone size as missing; the rest say once, few, many or name a class of expanded clone.

.	TRBV6-4	11	.	TRBJ2-1	TGTGCCAGCAGTGACTCTGGTGAGCAGTTCTTC	CASSDSGEQFF
few	TRBV28	12	.	TRBJ2-7	TGTGCCAGCAGTTCGGCATGGATCAAGCAGTACTTC	CASSSAWIKQYF
many	TRBV4-3	15	.	TRBJ2-3	TGCGCCAGCAGCCGAAGGACAGCCGACCTGGATACGCAGTATTTT	CASSRRTADLDTQYF
.	TRBV12-3/TRBV12-4	16	.	TRBJ2-7	TGTGCCAGCAGTTTAGCCCGGCCGAGTCGACCTTACGAGCAGTACTTC	CASSLARPSRPYEQYF
few	TRBV28	13	.	TRBJ1-2	TGTGCCAGCAGCCCCCCTGCATCAGGAGGCTACACCTTC	CASSPPASGGYTF
.	TRBV28	13	TRBD2	TRBJ2-7	TGTGCCAGCGGGGGAGCGGGGTACAATGAGCAGTACTTC	CASGGAGYNEQYF
few	TRBV24-1	17	.	TRBJ2-7	TGTGCCACCAGGGGATTCCCGCGTGGACGGTGCTTAGGCGAGCAGTACTTC	CATRGFPRGRCLGEQYF
many	TRBV20-1	14	TRBD1	TRBJ2-7	TGCAGTGCTAGAGCAGGGGACAGCAGATACGAGCAGTACTTC	CSARAGDSRYEQYF
.	TRBV12-3/TRBV12-4	14	.	TRBJ2-3	TGTGCCAGCAACGGAGATCGTTACACAGATACGCAGTATTTT	CASNGDRYTDTQYF
few	TRBV11-2	17	TRBD2	TRBJ2-1	TGTGCCAGCAGCCCTCTAGCGGGAGGGCTTATTTCGAATGAGCAGTTCTTC	CASSPLAGGLISNEQFF
.	TRBV9	12	.	TRBJ1-5	TGTGCCAGCAAGTGGGGCAATCAGCCCCAGCATTTT	CASKWGNQPQHF
.	TRBV20-1	16	.	TRBJ2-3	TGCAGTGCCCCTTCCCGGGGCCCAAGCATAGCAGATACGCAGTATTTT	CSAPSRGPSIADTQYF
few	TRBV20-1	13	.	TRBJ1-2	TGCAGTGCTTCTCAGGGAACTAACTATGGCTACACCTTC	CSASQGTNYGYTF
.	TRBV20-1	14	.	TRBJ2-3	TGCAGTGCTAGAAAACCGGAGAGCACAGATACGCAGTATTTT	CSARKPESTDTQYF
.	TRBV5-1	15	TRBD2	TRBJ2-7	TGCGCCAGCAGCTTGGAAGCGGGAAGGCTCTACGAGCAGTACTTC	CASSLEAGRLYEQYF
.	TRBV28	14	.	TRBJ2-1	TGTGCCAGCAGTTTATGGGACCAATACAATGAGCAGTTCTTC	CASSLWDQYNEQFF
few	TRBV20-1	14	.	TRBJ2-7	TGCAGTGCTAGACAGGGGCTCAACTCCTACGAGCAGTACTTC	CSARQGLNSYEQYF
few	TRBV30	14	.	TRBJ2-5	TGTGCCTGGAGTCCGGGACGCTGGGTTGAGACCCAGTACTTC	CAWSPGRWVETQYF
.	TRBV5-1	14	.	TRBJ2-7	TGCGCCAGCAGCCCGACAGGTTACGCCTACGAGCAGTACTTC	CASSPTGYAYEQYF
few	TRBV15	14	TRBD2	TRBJ2-4	TGTGCCACCAGCAGAGATGGGACTAATGGCGCCCAGTACTTC	CATSRDGTNGAQYF
.	TRBV4-2	14	.	TRBJ2-7	TGTGCCAGCAGCCAAGAAGGCGGGATCTACGAGCAGTACTTC	CASSQEGGIYEQYF
many	TRBV7-9	14	.	TRBJ1-6	TGTGCCAGCTCCTTTCAGGGCGTTAATTCACCCCTCCACTTT	CASSFQGVNSPLHF
.	TRBV28	19	.	TRBJ1-4	TGTGCCAGCAGTCCCGCGGTCGGCAGGGGCTACCCCTCCATAGAAAAACTGTTTTTT	CASSPAVGRGYPSIEKLFF
few	TRBV7-2	15	TRBD2	TRBJ2-1	TGTGCCAGCAGTTTTAATAGCGGGACTTACAATGAGCAGTTCTTC	CASSFNSGTYNEQFF
.	TRBV15	13	.	TRBJ2-2	TGTGCCACCAGCAGCCGGGGAACCGGGGAGCTGTTTTTT	CATSSRGTGELFF
.	TRBV18	14	.	TRBJ1-1	TGTGCCAGCTCAGCCGGGACACGGAACACTGAAGCTTTCTTT	CASSAGTRNTEAFF
few	TRBV28	13	.	TRBJ2-5	TGTGCCAGCAGTTTTGGACAGCGAGTGACCCAGTACTTC	CASSFGQRVTQYF
few	TRBV29-1	14	TRBD2	TRBJ2-5	TGCAGCGTGGCGACTAGCGGGAGGGTAGAGACCCAGTACTTC	CSVATSGRVETQYF
.	TRBV7-7	14	.	TRBJ2-6	TGTGCCAGCAGCTTAAGCTTTGGGGCCAACGTCCCGACTTTC	CASSLSFGANVPTF
.	TRBV29-1	11	.	TRBJ2-7	TGCAGCGTTGATATCTCCTACGAGCAGTACTTC	CSVDISYEQYF
.	TRBV7-2	13	.	TRBJ1-2	TGTGCCAGCAGCCTCCAGGGAAGGAGTGGCTACACCTTC	CASSLQGRSGYTF
.	TRBV28	14	TRBD1	TRBJ2-4	TGTGCCAGTCACCGGACAGGGTTCAAAAACATTCAGTACTTC	CASHRTGFKNIQYF
.	TRBV28	16	.	TRBJ2-5	TGTGCCAGCACCCGGCGAGGGCGGAATATCTACAATGAGCAGTACTTC	CASTRRGRNIYNEQYF
many	TRBV20-1	14	.	TRBJ2-3	TGCAGTGCTAGGGGATCGGGTAGGGGAGATACGCAGTATTTT	CSARGSGRGDTQYF
.	TRBV5-1	16	.	TRBJ2-1	TGCGCCAGCAGCTTGGATACCAGGGGTAGCTACAATGAGCAGTTCTTC	CASSLDTRGSYNEQFF
.	TRBV30	17	.	TRBJ1-2	TGTGCCTGGAGTGCAGGGGACTTCGACCGGGCTAACTATGGCTACACCTTC	CAWSAGDFDRANYGYTF
many	TRBV12-3/TRBV12-4	17	TRBD2	TRBJ2-1	TGTGCCAGCAGCAAAGGGCTAGCGGGGGTCCTTAACCATGAGCAGTTCTTC	CASSKGLAGVLNHEQFF
.	TRBV10-3	13	TRBD2	TRBJ2-7	TGTGCCAGCGCTAGCGGTGATAGCTACGAGCAGTACTTC	CASASGDSYEQYF
.	TRBV18	15	TRBD1	TRBJ2-7	TGTGCCAGCTCAATACAGGGACAGGCACTCTACGAGCAGTACTTC	CASSIQGQALYEQYF
.	TRBV11-1	17	TRBD2	TRBJ2-1	TGTGCCAGCAGCTCTTGGACTAGCGGGGAACTCCAAGAGACCCAGTTCTTC	CASSSWTSGELQETQFF
.	TRBV29-1	12	TRBD2	TRBJ2-5	TGCAGCGGGGGGGGAGGGACAGAGACCCAGTACTTC	CSGGGGTETQYF
.	TRBV5-1	13	.	TRBJ2-7	TGCGCCAGCAGCTTGACTAGAAACTACGAGCAGTACTTC	CASSLTRNYEQYF
.	TRBV12-3/TRBV12-4	15	TRBD1	TRBJ1-2	TGTGCCAGCAGTCAGGCAGACAGGGGATCGGTTGGCTACACCTTC	CASSQADRGSVGYTF
.	TRBV5-1	14	.	TRBJ1-4	TGCGCCAGCGCCAACGAGGGTCGTAATGAAAAACTGTTTTTT	CASANEGRNEKLFF
.	TRBV7-2	14	.	TRBJ2-7	TGTGCCAGCAAAATTGGGGGGACTCACTACGAGCAGTACTTC	CASKIGGTHYEQYF
few	TRBV7-3	15	.	TRBJ2-7	TGTGCCAGCAGCCGGCACCTAGACTCCTACAATGAGCAGTACTTC	CASSRHLDSYNEQYF
.	TRBV7-2	14	TRBD1	TRBJ2-4	TGTGCCAGCAGCCCACAGGGGGGACAGAACATTCAGTACTTC	CASSPQGGQNIQYF
.	TRBV5-1	14	.	TRBJ1-4	TGCGCCAGCAGCTTGGAGTTCTTTAATGAAAAACTGTTTTTT	CASSLEFFNEKLFF
few	TRBV9	14	.	TRBJ1-4	TGTGCCAGCAGCGGAGGTTTAACTAATGAAAAACTGTTTTTT	CASSGGLTNEKLFF
.	TRBV6-2/TRBV6-3	16	TRBD1	TRBJ2-5	TGTGCCAGCAGCAAGGACAGGGGACAACCCACGGAGACCCAGTACTTC	CASSKDRGQPTETQYF
.	TRBV14	17	TRBD2	TRBJ2-5	TGTGCCAGCAGCCAAGAGGAGACTAGCGGATACCAAGAGACCCAGTACTTC	CASSQEETSGYQETQYF
.	TRBV6-2/TRBV6-3	16	.	TRBJ1-5	TGTGCCAGCACCCTCGACGGCCCACGGTGGAATCAGCCCCAGCATTTT	CASTLDGPRWNQPQHF
many	TRBV5-1	15	.	TRBJ2-1	TGCGCCAGCAGCTTGGTTGCGGCCTCCTACAATGAGCAGTTCTTC	CASSLVAASYNEQFF
.	TRBV12-3/TRBV12-4	13	.	TRBJ2-7	TGTGCCAGCAGTCCCACATCATCGGGCGAGCAGTACTTC	CASSPTSSGEQYF
.	TRBV5-1	14	.	TRBJ1-4	TGCGCCAGCAGCTCGGACGGTGATAATGAAAAACTGTTTTTT	CASSSDGDNEKLFF
.	TRBV25-1	14	.	TRBJ2-1	TGTGCCAGCAGTGGTCCGTGGCCGGGGAGCGAGCAGTTCTTC	CASSGPWPGSEQFF
few	TRBV10-3	14	TRBD1	TRBJ2-5	TGTGCCATCAGTGAGGGACAGGGAAGGGAGACCCAGTACTTC	CAISEGQGRETQYF
.	TRBV12-3/TRBV12-4	14	.	TRBJ2-3	TGTGCCAGCAGGACGGGACTGAGGGCAGATACGCAGTATTTT	CASRTGLRADTQYF
few	TRBV18	13	.	TRBJ1-1	TGTGCCAGCGCCTCGGCGGGGGGGACTGAAGCTTTCTTT	CASASAGGTEAFF
few	TRBV24-1	15	.	TRBJ1-5	TGTGCCACCAGTGGATCAGGGAACGTAAATCAGCCCCAGCATTTT	CATSGSGNVNQPQHF